This T cell receptor beta chain emerged from a study of PD-L1 blockade in urothelial cancer. Study information: The analyses of blood took place 3 weeks (second dose) and 6 weeks after treatment start.

The table came from immunoSEQ multiplex PCR; TCRdb's copy has only in-frame clones and leaves some out. The table has approximately 94,000 clones, around nine tenths seen once. Time point of the sample: pretreatment peripheral blood. The germline gives CDR1 MGHDK, CDR2 SYGVNS. This CDR3 has 16 residues. Deletions cut 1 base from V and 0 bases from J, with 11 bases between. The clonotype was recovered from a man in his sixties with urothelial cancer. Sample: PBMCs, taken around atezolizumab (anti-PD-L1) treatment. The gene calls are TRBV25-1 and TRBJ2-3, with a weak D call TRBD2 (6 bases). CDR3 loop: CASSEWVGGSTDTQYF. The CDR3 nucleotides are TGTGCCAGCAGTGAATGGGTGGGGGGAAGCACAGATACGCAGTATTTT.